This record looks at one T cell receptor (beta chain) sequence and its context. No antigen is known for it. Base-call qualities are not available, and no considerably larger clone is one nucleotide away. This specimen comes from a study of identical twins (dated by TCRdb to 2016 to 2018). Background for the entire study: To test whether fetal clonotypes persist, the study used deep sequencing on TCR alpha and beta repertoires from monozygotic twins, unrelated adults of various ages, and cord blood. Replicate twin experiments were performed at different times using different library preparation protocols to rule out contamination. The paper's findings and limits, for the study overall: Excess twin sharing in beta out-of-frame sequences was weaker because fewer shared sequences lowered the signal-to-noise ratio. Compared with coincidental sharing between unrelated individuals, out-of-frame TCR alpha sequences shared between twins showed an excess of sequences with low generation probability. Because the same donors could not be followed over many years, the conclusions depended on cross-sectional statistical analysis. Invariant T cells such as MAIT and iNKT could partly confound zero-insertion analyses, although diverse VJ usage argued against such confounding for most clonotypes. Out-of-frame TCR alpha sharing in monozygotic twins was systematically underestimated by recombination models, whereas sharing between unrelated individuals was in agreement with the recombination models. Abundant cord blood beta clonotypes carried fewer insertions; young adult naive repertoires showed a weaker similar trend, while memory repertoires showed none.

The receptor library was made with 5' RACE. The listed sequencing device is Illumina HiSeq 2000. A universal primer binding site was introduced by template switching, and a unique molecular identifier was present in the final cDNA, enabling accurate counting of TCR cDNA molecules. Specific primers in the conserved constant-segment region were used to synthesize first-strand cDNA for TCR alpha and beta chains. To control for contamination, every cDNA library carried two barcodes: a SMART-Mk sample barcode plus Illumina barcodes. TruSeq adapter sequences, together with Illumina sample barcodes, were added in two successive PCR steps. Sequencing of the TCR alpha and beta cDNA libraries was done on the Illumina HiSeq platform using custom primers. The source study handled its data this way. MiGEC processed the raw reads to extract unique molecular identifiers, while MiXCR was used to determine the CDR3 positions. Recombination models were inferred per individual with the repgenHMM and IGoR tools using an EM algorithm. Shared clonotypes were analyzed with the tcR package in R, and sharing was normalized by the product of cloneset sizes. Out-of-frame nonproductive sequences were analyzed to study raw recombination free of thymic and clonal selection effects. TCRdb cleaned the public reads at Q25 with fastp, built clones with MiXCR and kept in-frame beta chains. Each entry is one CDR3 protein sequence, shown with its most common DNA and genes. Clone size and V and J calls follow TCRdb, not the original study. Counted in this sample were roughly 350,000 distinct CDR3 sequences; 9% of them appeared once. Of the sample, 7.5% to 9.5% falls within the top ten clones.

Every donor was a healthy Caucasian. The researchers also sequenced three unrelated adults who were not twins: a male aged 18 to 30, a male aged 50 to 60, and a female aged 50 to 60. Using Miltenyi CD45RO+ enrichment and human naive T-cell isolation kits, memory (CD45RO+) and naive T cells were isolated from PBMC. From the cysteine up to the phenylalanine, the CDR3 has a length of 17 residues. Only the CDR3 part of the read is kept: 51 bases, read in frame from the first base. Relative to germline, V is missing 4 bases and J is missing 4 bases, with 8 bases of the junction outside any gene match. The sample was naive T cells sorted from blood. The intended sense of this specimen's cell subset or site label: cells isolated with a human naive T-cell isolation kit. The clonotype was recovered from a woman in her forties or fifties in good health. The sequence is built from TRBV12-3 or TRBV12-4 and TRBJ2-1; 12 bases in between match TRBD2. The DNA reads TGTGCCAGCAGTTCTGGGCTAGCGGGAGGGCAGTACAATGAGCAGTTCTTC. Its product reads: CASSSGLAGGQYNEQFF.